Below, 13 T cell receptor beta chains from the same sample are listed, as sequenced in a study of blood T cell repertoires in COVID-19. Sequencing was performed with immunoSEQ multiplex PCR; in TCRdb, only in-frame clones are kept and a portion is missing. Of 150,000 to 200,000 clones listed, around 83% were seen once; the top ten hold around 23%. Sequences were obtained from PBMCs or T cells enriched from blood (not recorded which). Receptors originate from a woman between 40 and 55 years old in a cohort exposed to, infected with or recovered from COVID-19 (not recorded which).

The chain recombines TRBV11-2 with TRBJ2-1, with D possibly TRBD1 on 5 matching bases. The CDR3 is 14 residues long. Trimming removed 5 bases at V and 0 bases at J, with 8 bases between. Per the germline V gene, CDR1 is SGHAT and CDR2 is FQNNGV. The CDR3 here is CASSRGSSYNEQFF. The CDR3 coding sequence is TGTGCCAGCAGCAGGGGAAGCTCCTACAATGAGCAGTTCTTC. The variable domain in full, with the rest retrieved from reference TRBV11-2 and TRBJ2-1, is EAGVAQSPRYKIIEKRQSVAFWCNPISGHATLYWYQQILGQGPKLLIQFQNNGVVDDSQLPKDRFSAERLKGVDSTLKIQPAKLEDSAVYLCASSRGSSYNEQFFGPGTRLTVL.

This clone was counted once. CDR3 protein: CASTTGLNYGYTF. The CDR3 coding sequence is TGCGCCAGTACGACAGGCCTCAACTATGGCTACACCTTC. This chain connects TRBV5-1 to TRBJ1-2, with D possibly TRBD1 on 6 matching bases. The ends were cut back, 8 bases at V and 2 bases at J, with 13 bases in the middle. The germline V gene encodes CDR1 SGHRS and CDR2 YFSETQ. The CDR3 has 13 residues.

V usage is TRBV2 and J usage is TRBJ1-2; 7 bases agree with TRBD1. Germline V CDR1 and CDR2: SNHLY, FYNNEI. Trimming cost V 11 bases and J 3 bases; bases outside gene matches: 9. CDR3 length: 13 amino acids. CDR3 amino acids: CARRQGTHYGYTF. Written as DNA, the CDR3 is TGTGCCCGACGACAGGGTACTCACTATGGCTACACCTTC.

V usage is TRBV2 and J usage is TRBJ1-1; 12 positions agree with TRBD1. The CDR3 extends over 17 amino acids. Trimming cost V 6 bases and J 0 bases; bases outside gene matches: 8. The germline V gene encodes CDR1 SNHLY and CDR2 FYNNEI. The CDR3, as DNA: TGTGCCAGCAGAGGGACCGGGACAGGGGGCCTGAACACTGAAGCTTTCTTT. Residues: CASRGTGTGGLNTEAFF. Using reference TRBV2 and TRBJ1-1 for the parts outside the CDR3, the full variable domain is EPEVTQTPSHQVTQMGQEVILRCVPISNHLYFYWYRQILGQKVEFLVSFYNNEISEKSEIFDDQFSVERPDGSNFTLKIRSTKLEDSAMYFCASRGTGTGGLNTEAFFGQGTRLTVV.

The rearrangement links TRBV27 to TRBJ1-5; 7 positions match TRBD1. Germline assignment: CDR1 MNHEY and CDR2 SMNVEV (reference sequence). Trimming at V came to 3 bases and at J to 0 bases, leaving 5 bases not matched to a gene. The CDR3 has 16 amino acids. The CDR3 DNA follows: TGTGCCAGCAGTTTTTCAGGGGGTCATAGCAATCAGCCCCAGCATTTT. As protein: CASSFSGGHSNQPQHF.

The chain links TRBV18 to TRBJ2-3; no firm D call. The V and J ends lost 2 bases and 0 bases respectively, with 12 bases between them. The CDR3 spans 16 residues. Germline loops: CDR1 KGHSH, CDR2 LQKENI. The CDR3: CASSPRIAYSTDTQYF. The CDR3 region has the DNA TGTGCCAGCTCACCAAGGATAGCCTATAGCACAGATACGCAGTATTTT.

This clone was counted only a few times. The chain joins TRBV7-2 to TRBJ2-3; 9 nucleotides line up with TRBD1. In germline, CDR1 is SGHTA, CDR2 FQGNSA. Unmatched junction bases numbered 13, after V lost 5 bases and J lost 4 bases. This CDR3 is built from 17 residues. CDR3 sequence: CASSAQTGGVSSDTQYF. CDR3 DNA sequence: TGTGCCAGCAGCGCTCAAACAGGGGGCGTTTCCTCAGATACGCAGTATTTT. The full variable domain, rest sourced from reference TRBV7-2 and TRBJ2-3, is GAGVSQSPSNKVTEKGKDVELRCDPISGHTALYWYRQSLGQGLEFLIYFQGNSAPDKSGLPSDRFSAERTGGSVSTLTIQRTQQEDSAVYLCASSAQTGGVSSDTQYFGPGTRLTVL.

The J gene is TRBJ2-7, the V gene TRBV13; 8 bases agree with TRBD1. In germline, CDR1 is PRHDT, CDR2 FYEKMQ (reference sequence). This CDR3 spans 15 amino acids. Trimming took 4 bases from V and 3 from J; bases not matched to a gene: 8. The CDR3 sequence: CASSSSGTGHYEQYF. CDR3 sequence (DNA): TGTGCCAGCAGCTCCTCCGGGACAGGACACTACGAGCAGTACTTC.

This clone was seen once. V gene TRBV29-1 combines with J gene TRBJ1-1, with D unresolved. Germline assignment: CDR1 SQVTM and CDR2 ANQGSEA. The CDR3 extends over 14 amino acids. With 6 bases removed from V and 0 bases from J, the gap between germline ends came to 14 bases. CDR3 amino acids: CSVASRILNTEAFF. CDR3 coding DNA: TGCAGCGTCGCCTCCAGGATCTTGAACACTGAAGCTTTCTTT.

About this clone itself: This specimen includes other DNA sequences encoding the same CDR3. This sequence joins TRBV5-1 and TRBJ2-5; 7 bases line up with TRBD2. This CDR3 has 13 amino acids. J lost 3 bases, V lost 2 bases, and 1 base had no gene match. Germline lookup yields CDR1 SGHRS and CDR2 YFSETQ. This CDR3 reads CASSFAGEETQYF. CDR3 nucleotide sequence: TGCGCCAGCAGCTTTGCGGGGGAAGAGACCCAGTACTTC.

This chain links TRBV10-1 with TRBJ1-5; no clear D gene. The CDR3 contains 15 residues. Germline V CDR1 and CDR2: WNHNN, SYGVQD (reference sequence). V lost 0 bases to trimming and J lost 0 bases, with 6 bases between them. The CDR3 coding sequence is TGCGCCAGCAGTGAGTCGCAGTTTAGCAATCAGCCCCAGCATTTT. Translating it yields CASSESQFSNQPQHF.

The rearrangement links TRBV19 to TRBJ1-5, with TRBD1 matching 7 bases. Germline CDR1 reads LNHDA; CDR2 reads SQIVND (reference sequence). V trimming: 5 bases; J trimming: 6 bases; junction bases outside the gene matches: 7. The CDR3 spans 14 residues. CDR3 bases: TGTGCCAGTAGTGGTGGACAGGTAACTCAGCCCCAGCATTTT. It specifies CASSGGQVTQPQHF.

The V call is TRBV4-3, the J call TRBJ1-2, with D unclear. Germline V CDR1 and CDR2: LGHNA, YSLEER. The CDR3 has 14 amino acids. With 0 bases removed from V and 4 bases from J, the gap between germline ends came to 9 bases. CDR3 bases: TGCGCCAGCAGCCAAGAAGAGGGTCCCTATGGCTACACCTTC. As protein: CASSQEEGPYGYTF.